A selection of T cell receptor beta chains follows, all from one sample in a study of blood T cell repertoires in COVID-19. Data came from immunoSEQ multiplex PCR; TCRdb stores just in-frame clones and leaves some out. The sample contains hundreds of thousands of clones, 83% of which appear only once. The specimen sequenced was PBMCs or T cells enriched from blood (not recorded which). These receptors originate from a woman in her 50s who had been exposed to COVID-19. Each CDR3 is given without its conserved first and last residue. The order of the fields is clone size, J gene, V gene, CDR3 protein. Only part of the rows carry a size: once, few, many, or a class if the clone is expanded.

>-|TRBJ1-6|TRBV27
ASSLGWSSPLH
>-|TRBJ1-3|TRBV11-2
ASSLKTYSGNTIY
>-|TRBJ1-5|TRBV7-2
ASSSGGGMEPQH
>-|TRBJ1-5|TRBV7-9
ASSFPGNQPQH
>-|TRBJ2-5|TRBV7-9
ASSPIPGKTQY
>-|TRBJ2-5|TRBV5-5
ASSVLQGVQETQY
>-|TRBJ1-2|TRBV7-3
ASSLYQGAGGYT
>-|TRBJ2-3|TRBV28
ASSRRTGDTDTQY
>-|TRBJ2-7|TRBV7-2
ASSQLGHSDYEQY
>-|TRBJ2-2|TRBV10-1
ASSQSGGELF
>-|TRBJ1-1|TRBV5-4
ASSRGGNTEAF
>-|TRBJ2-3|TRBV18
ASSPSGTSGLNTDTQY
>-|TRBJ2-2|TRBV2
ASSENSGAGELF
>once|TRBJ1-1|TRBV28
ASWRTEAF
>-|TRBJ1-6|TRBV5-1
ASSLGWDKYNSPLH
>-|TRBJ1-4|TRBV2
ATQTAGEKLF
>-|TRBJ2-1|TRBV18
ASSPTSLEQF
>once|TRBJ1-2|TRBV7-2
ASSLSQGSPLYT
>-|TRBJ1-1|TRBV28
ASSLSGGVFSAF
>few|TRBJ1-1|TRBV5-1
ASSLSAANTEAF
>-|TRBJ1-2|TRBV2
ASSADSYGYT
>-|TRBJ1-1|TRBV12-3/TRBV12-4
ASSSWGGEAF
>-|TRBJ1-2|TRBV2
AREESIYGYT
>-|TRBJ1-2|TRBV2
ASRGGADHGYT
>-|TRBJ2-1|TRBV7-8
ASSQTGDYYNEQF
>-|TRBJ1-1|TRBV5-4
ASWQGARYTEAF
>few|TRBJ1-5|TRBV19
ASRQQGNQPQH
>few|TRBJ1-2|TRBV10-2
ASRADRDGYT
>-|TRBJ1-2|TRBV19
ASSMADFYGYT
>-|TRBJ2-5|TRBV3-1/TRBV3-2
ASSQGLADQETQY
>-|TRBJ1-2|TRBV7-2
ASSHNANGYT
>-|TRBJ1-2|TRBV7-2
ASSLGASANYGYT
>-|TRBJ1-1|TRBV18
ASSPRGGNGLNTEAF
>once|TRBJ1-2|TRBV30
AWSSLPGQVYGYT
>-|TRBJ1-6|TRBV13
ASSLQGSPLH
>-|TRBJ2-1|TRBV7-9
ASSLTRGTSYNEQF
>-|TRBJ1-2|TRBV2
ASSDEISIYGYT
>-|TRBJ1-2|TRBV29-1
SVGQDYGYT
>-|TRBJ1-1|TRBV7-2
ASSPFGQGVTEAF
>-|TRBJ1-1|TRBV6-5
ASRAPTGDTEAF
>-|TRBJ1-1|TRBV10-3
AISEGTGYTEAF
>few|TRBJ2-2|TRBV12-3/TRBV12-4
ASRRQAGELF
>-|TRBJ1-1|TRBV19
ASSQGQGVGEAF
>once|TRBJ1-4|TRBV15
ATSREVGAVSEKLF